The 5 T cell receptor beta chains below all came from one sample that was sequenced in a study of chemoradiotherapy in HPV16-positive cancers. Assay used: immunoSEQ multiplex PCR; TCRdb lists only in-frame clones, some missing. The sample lists a few thousand clones, over 70% occurring once. Sequencing used tumor tissue, obtained from a patient who underwent chemoradiotherapy. These TCRs come from a human donor with HPV-associated anogenital cancer.

The chain joins TRBV18 to TRBJ2-5, with 10 bases that match TRBD2. The germline gives CDR1 KGHSH, CDR2 LQKENI. The CDR3 loop spans 18 amino acids. V lost 2 bases to trimming and J lost 2 bases; unmatched junction nucleotides: 11. The CDR3 sequence is CASSPMGSGRAIQETQYF. CDR3 sequence (DNA): TGTGCCAGCTCACCAATGGGAAGCGGGAGGGCCATTCAAGAGACCCAGTACTTC.

The count of this clone is one. The chain joins TRBV29-1 to TRBJ2-1; the D gene is possibly TRBD2 (5 bases). The germline V gene has CDR1 SQVTM and CDR2 ANQGSEA. This CDR3 has 14 amino acids. V was clipped by 3 bases and J by 0 bases, with 9 bases between them. The CDR3 sequence: CSVEGGSSYNEQFF. The CDR3 DNA sequence: TGCAGCGTTGAGGGCGGGTCCTCCTACAATGAGCAGTTCTTC.

The count of this clone is one. The chain couples TRBV11-2 to TRBJ2-7, with D maybe TRBD1 (5 bases). Trimming cost V 2 bases and J 1 base, with 15 bases left between them. CDR1 is SGHAT and CDR2 is FQNNGV in the germline V gene. CDR3 length: 16 residues. The CDR3 sequence: CASSLPGRGFSYEQYF. The CDR3 DNA is TGTGCCAGCAGCTTACCGGGTAGGGGATTTTCCTACGAGCAGTACTTC.

The chain couples TRBV10-1 to TRBJ1-4, with unresolved D. Trimming stripped 2 bases from V and 7 bases from J, with 2 bases between. The CDR3 extends over 11 amino acids. Germline lookup yields CDR1 WNHNN and CDR2 SYGVQD (reference sequence). As DNA, the CDR3 is TGCGCCAGCAGTGAGGGTGAAAAACTGTTTTTT. Amino acid sequence: CASSEGEKLFF.

The V and J genes are TRBV5-1 and TRBJ1-6; D ambiguous. V gave up 4 bases and J gave up 5 bases, with 25 bases separating them. The CDR3 is made up of 19 amino acids. The germline gives CDR1 SGHRS, CDR2 YFSETQ. CDR3 in DNA: TGCGCCAGCAGCCGAACGACCACATCATCATCGGCCGATAATTCACCCCTCCACTTT. It is translated as CASSRTTTSSSADNSPLHF.